These 13 T cell receptor beta chains were sequenced from one sample in a study of control samples from healthy donors and cancer patients. Measured with immunoSEQ multiplex PCR; TCRdb has only the in-frame clones, and not every one. Of about 94,000 clones in the sample, around 83% are singletons; the top ten hold 1.3%. The sample consisted of blood. These TCRs come from a woman aged 45 to 65 in good health.

The chain carries TRBV12-5 and TRBJ2-2; 9 nucleotides match TRBD1. Germline V CDR1 and CDR2: LGHNT, FRNRAP. This CDR3 has 13 residues. V lost 6 bases to trimming and J lost 7 bases; unmatched junction nucleotides: 3. The CDR3 region has the DNA TGTGCTAGTGGAGGACAGGGGAACGGGGAGCTGTTTTTT. Translating gives CASGGQGNGELFF.

CDR3 residues: CASSPGQIQETQYF. The CDR3 DNA is TGTGCCAGCAGCCCAGGACAGATCCAAGAGACCCAGTACTTC. The V and J genes are TRBV7-9 and TRBJ2-5, with D possibly TRBD1 on 6 matching bases. Germline CDR1 is SEHNR and CDR2 is FQNEAQ (reference sequence). The germline V and J ends were trimmed by 5 bases and 1 base, with 11 bases remaining between them. CDR3 length equals 14 residues.

The genes are TRBV7-2 and TRBJ2-3; D unresolved. Germline V lookup: CDR1 SGHTA, CDR2 FQGNSA. Trimming shortened V by 3 bases and J by 4 bases, and 14 bases separated the two germline ends. CDR3 size: 15 residues. CDR3 amino acids: CASSFPMTYSDTQYF. The CDR3 DNA sequence: TGTGCCAGCAGCTTCCCAATGACTTACTCAGATACGCAGTATTTT.

The chain couples TRBV4-1 to TRBJ1-2, with 7 bases lining up with TRBD1. Germline CDR1 reads MGHRA; CDR2 reads YSYEKL. V lost 3 bases, J lost 4 bases, and 11 bases stayed unmatched. The CDR3 is made up of 16 amino acids. This CDR3 reads CASSQEFEGGFYGYTF. The DNA of the CDR3 is TGCGCCAGCAGCCAGGAGTTTGAAGGGGGCTTCTATGGCTACACCTTC.

The chain couples TRBV5-5 to TRBJ1-5; no definite D call. This CDR3 comprises 17 residues. Trimming left V 3 bases short and J 0 bases short, with 16 bases between. In germline, CDR1 is SGHKS, CDR2 YYEKEE (reference sequence). The CDR3 loop reads CASSSVQTRGSNQPQHF. The CDR3 DNA reads TGTGCCAGCAGCTCAGTTCAAACACGAGGTAGCAATCAGCCCCAGCATTTT.

V gene TRBV10-3 combines with J gene TRBJ2-7; 12 nucleotides match TRBD2. Germline V gene lookup returns CDR1 ENHRY and CDR2 SYGVKD. The CDR3 is made up of 16 amino acids. J lost 5 bases, V lost 6 bases, and 11 bases had no gene match. Written as DNA, the CDR3 is TGTGCCATCAGGCAATCTAGCGGGAGGGATTCGGACGAGCAGTACTTC. It encodes CAIRQSSGRDSDEQYF.

The chain links TRBV7-9 to TRBJ1-1; D ambiguous. Germline assignment: CDR1 SEHNR and CDR2 FQNEAQ (reference sequence). The CDR3 covers 13 residues. Trimming removed 0 bases at V and 1 base at J, with 3 bases between. CDR3 in amino acids: CASSLATNTEAFF. CDR3 DNA sequence: TGTGCCAGCAGCTTAGCGACGAACACTGAAGCTTTCTTT.

This clone was observed a handful of times. The chain is built from TRBV7-9 and TRBJ2-5; D might be TRBD2 (6 bases). There are 13 residues in the CDR3. Germline V lookup: CDR1 SEHNR, CDR2 FQNEAQ (reference sequence). Trimming removed 5 bases from V and 5 bases from J, with 12 bases in between. The CDR3 loop is CASSPGRQETQYF. The CDR3 coding sequence is TGTGCCAGCAGCCCCGGGAGACAGGAGACCCAGTACTTC.

This clone appeared a single time. The CDR3 DNA sequence: TGTGCCATCAGTGGACACGAAATAGACCCGAGCTCCTACAATGAGCAGTTCTTC. Translating it yields CAISGHEIDPSSYNEQFF. The genes are TRBV10-3 and TRBJ2-1; D is uncertain. In germline, CDR1 is ENHRY, CDR2 SYGVKD. V was clipped by 4 bases and J by 0 bases, with 19 bases between them. The CDR3 spans 18 residues.

The V and J genes are TRBV6-5 and TRBJ2-1; the D gene is possibly TRBD2 (5 bases). The CDR3 contains 13 residues. The V gene's germline CDR1 is MNHEY and CDR2 SVGAGI. V was pared by 4 bases and J by 2 bases, with 6 bases between. The CDR3, as DNA: TGTGCCAGCAGTTTGGGAGCCTACAATGAGCAGTTCTTC. Protein sequence: CASSLGAYNEQFF.

The CDR3 sequence: CASSRRTGGVGTEAFF. The CDR3 coding sequence is TGTGCCAGCAGCCGAAGGACAGGGGGCGTTGGAACTGAAGCTTTCTTT. The rearrangement links TRBV13 to TRBJ1-1, with 11 bases aligning to TRBD1. This CDR3 contains 16 residues. Germline-derived CDR1 and CDR2 are PRHDT and FYEKMQ (reference sequence). J gave up 5 bases and V 5 bases, and 10 bases lay outside the gene matches. The variable domain in full, completed from reference TRBV13 and TRBJ1-1, reads AAGVIQSPRHLIKEKRETATLKCYPIPRHDTVYWYQQGPGQDPQFLISFYEKMQSDKGSIPDRFSAQQFSDYHSELNMSSLELGDSALYFCASSRRTGGVGTEAFFGQGTRLTVV.

The rearrangement uses TRBV18 and TRBJ1-4; no reliable D call. CDR1 is KGHSH and CDR2 is LQKENI in the germline V gene. This CDR3 contains 14 residues. V was shortened by 0 bases and J by 5 bases, with 7 bases between the two germline ends. The CDR3 coding sequence is TGTGCCAGCTCACCACCATCCCCGAATGAAAAACTGTTTTTT. As protein: CASSPPSPNEKLFF.

The rearrangement joins TRBV28 to TRBJ1-1; weak D call: TRBD1 (5 bases). V was shortened by 8 bases and J by 1 base, with 14 bases between the two germline ends. Germline V gives CDR1 MDHEN, CDR2 SYDVKM. This CDR3 is 14 amino acids long. The CDR3 sequence is CASLGGAENTEAFF. DNA for the CDR3: TGTGCCAGCCTAGGAGGGGCAGAGAACACTGAAGCTTTCTTT.